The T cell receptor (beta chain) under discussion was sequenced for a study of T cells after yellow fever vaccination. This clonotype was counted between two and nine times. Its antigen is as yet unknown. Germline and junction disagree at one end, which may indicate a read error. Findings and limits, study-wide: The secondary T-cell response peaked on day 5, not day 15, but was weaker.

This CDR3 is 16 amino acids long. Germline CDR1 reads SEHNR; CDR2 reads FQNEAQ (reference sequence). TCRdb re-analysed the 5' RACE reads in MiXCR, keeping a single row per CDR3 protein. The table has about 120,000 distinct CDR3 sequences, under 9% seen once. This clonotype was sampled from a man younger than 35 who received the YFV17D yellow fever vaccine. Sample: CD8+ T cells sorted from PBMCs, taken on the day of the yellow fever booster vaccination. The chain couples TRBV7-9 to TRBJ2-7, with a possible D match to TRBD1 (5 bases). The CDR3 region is CASGFTQAILTYEQYF. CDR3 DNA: TGTGCCAGCGGCTTTACACAGGCGATACTAACCTACGAGCAGTACTTC.